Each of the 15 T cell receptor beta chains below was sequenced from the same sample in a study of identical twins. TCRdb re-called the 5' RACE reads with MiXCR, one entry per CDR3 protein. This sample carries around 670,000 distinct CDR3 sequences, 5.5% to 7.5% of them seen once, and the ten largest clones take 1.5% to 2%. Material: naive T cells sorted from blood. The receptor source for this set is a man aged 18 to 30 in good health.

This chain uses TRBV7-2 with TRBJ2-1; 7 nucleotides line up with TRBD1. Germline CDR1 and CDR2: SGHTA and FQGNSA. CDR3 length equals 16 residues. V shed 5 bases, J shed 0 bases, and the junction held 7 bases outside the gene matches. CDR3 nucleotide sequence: TGTGCCAGCAGCCTAAGGGGGCCCAGCTCCTACAATGAGCAGTTCTTC. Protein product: CASSLRGPSSYNEQFF.

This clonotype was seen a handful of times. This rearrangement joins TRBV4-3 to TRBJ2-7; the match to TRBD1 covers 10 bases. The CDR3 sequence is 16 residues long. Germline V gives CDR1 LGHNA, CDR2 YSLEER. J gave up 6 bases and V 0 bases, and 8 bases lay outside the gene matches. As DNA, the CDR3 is TGCGCCAGCAGCCAAGACACCGAGACAGGGGGCAGCGAGCAGTACTTC. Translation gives CASSQDTETGGSEQYF.

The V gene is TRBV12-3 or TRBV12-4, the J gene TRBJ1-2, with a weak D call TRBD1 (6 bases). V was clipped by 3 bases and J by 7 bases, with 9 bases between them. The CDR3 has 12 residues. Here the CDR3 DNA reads TGTGCCAGCAGTTTCAGGGGTAGTGGCTACACCTTC. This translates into CASSFRGSGYTF.

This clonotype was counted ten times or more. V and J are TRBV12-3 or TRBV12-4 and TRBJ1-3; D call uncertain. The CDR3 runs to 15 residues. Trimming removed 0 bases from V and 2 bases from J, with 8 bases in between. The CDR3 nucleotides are TGTGCCAGCAGTTTAGCAGTAGGACCTGGAAACACCATATATTTT. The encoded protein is CASSLAVGPGNTIYF.

The CDR3 loop reads CSARLTDRVGTGELFF. As DNA, the CDR3 is TGCAGTGCTAGATTAACGGACAGGGTGGGAACCGGGGAGCTGTTTTTT. The V and J genes are TRBV20-1 and TRBJ2-2; TRBD1 agrees at 8 bases. V was clipped by 2 bases and J by 5 bases; unmatched bases: 10. Per the germline V gene, CDR1 is DFQATT and CDR2 is SNEGSKA (reference sequence). This CDR3 region has 16 residues.

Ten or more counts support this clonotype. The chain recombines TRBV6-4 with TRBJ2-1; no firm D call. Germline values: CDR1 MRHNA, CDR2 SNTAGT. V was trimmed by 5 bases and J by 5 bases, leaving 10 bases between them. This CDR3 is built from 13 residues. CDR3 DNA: TGTGCCAGCAGTCCCTCCCGGGACAATGAGCAGTTCTTC. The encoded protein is CASSPSRDNEQFF.

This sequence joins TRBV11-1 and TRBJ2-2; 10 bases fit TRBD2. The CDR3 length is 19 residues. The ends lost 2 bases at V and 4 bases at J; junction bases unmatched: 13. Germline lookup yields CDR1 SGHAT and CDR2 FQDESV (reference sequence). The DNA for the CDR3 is TGTGCCAGCAGCTTATTTAAGGCTAGCGGGAGATGGCTCACCGGGGAGCTGTTTTTT. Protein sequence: CASSLFKASGRWLTGELFF.

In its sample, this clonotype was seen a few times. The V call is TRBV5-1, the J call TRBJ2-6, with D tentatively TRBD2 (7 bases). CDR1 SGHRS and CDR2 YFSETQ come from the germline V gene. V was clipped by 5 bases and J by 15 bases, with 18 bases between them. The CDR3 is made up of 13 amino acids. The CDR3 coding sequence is TGCGCCAGCAGAGGGGGGGAAGTCCTCGACCTGACTTTC. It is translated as CASRGGEVLDLTF. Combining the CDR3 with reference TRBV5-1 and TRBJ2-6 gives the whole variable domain KAGVTQTPRYLIKTRGQQVTLSCSPISGHRSVSWYQQTPGQGLQFLFEYFSETQRNKGNFPGRFSGRQFSNSRSEMNVSTLELGDSALYLCASRGGEVLDLTFGAGSRLTVL.

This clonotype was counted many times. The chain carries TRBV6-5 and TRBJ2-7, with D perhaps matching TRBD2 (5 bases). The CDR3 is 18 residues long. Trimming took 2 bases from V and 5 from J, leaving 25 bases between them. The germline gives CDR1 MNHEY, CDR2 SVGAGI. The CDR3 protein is CASSYGPGSGSPKDEQYF. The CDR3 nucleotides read TGTGCCAGCAGTTACGGGCCTGGAAGCGGTTCTCCTAAGGACGAGCAGTACTTC.

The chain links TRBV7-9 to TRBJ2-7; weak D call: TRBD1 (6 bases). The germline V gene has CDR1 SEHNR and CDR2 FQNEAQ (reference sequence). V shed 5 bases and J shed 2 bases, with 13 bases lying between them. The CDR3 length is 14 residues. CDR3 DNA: TGTGCCAGCAGCCCACAGGGTACCCCCTACGAGCAGTACTTC. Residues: CASSPQGTPYEQYF. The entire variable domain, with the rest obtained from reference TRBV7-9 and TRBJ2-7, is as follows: DTGVSQNPRHKITKRGQNVTFRCDPISEHNRLYWYRQTLGQGPEFLTYFQNEAQLEKSRLLSDRFSAERPKGSFSTLEIQRTEQGDSAMYLCASSPQGTPYEQYFGPGTRLTVT.

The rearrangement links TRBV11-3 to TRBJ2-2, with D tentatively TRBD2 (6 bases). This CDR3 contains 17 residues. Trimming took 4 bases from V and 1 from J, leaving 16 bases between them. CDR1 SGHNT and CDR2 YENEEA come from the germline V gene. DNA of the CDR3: TGTGCCAGCAGCTCCCCCTCCTCAGCGGGGAACACCGGGGAGCTGTTTTTT. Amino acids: CASSSPSSAGNTGELFF. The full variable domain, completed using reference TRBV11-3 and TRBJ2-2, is EAGVVQSPRYKIIEKKQPVAFWCNPISGHNTLYWYLQNLGQGPELLIRYENEEAVDDSQLPKDRFSAERLKGVDSTLKIQPAELGDSAVYLCASSSPSSAGNTGELFFGEGSRLTVL.

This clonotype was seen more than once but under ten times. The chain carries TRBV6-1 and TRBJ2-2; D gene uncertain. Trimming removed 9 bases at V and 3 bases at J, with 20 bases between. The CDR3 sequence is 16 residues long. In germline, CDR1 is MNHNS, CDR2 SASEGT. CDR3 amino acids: CASLLRKSHDTGELFF. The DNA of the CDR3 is TGTGCCAGTTTGTTGCGGAAGAGTCATGACACCGGGGAGCTGTTTTTT.

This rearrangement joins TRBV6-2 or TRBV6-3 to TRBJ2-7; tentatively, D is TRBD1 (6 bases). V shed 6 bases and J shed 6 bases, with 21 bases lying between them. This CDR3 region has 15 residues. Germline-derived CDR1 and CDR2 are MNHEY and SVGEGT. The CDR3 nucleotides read TGTGCCAGCAGGATGGACAGAGTCGGCGGCCGCGAGCAGTACGTC. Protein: CASRMDRVGGREQYV.

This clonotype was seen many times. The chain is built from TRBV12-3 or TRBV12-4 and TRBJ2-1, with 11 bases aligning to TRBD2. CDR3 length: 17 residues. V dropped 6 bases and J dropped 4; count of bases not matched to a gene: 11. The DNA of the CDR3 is TGTGCCAGCAGGAAAAATAGCGGGAGGGCCTTATACAATGAGCAGTTCTTC. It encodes CASRKNSGRALYNEQFF.

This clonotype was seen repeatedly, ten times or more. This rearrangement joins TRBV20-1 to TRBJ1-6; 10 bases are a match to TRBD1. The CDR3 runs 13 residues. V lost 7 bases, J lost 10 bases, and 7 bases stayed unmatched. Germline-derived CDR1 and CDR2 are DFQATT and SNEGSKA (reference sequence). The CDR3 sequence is CSGSGTGESPLHF. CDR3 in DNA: TGCAGTGGGTCCGGGACAGGGGAATCACCCCTCCACTTT.